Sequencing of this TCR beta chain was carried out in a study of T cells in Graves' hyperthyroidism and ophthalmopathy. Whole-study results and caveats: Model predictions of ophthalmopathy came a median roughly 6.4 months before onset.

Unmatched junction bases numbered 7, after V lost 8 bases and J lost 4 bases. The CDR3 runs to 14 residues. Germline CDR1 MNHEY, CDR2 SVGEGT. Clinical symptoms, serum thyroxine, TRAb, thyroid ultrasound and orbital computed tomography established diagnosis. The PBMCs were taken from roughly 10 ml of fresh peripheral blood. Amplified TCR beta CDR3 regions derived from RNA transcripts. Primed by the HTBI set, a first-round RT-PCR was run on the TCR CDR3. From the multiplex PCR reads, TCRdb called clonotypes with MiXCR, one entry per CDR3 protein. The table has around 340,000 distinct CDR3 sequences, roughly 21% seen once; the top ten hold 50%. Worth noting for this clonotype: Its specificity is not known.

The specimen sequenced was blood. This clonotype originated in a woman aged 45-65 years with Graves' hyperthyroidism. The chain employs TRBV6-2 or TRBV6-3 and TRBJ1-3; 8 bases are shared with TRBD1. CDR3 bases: TGTGCCAGCTCTCGGACAGGGCCAGGAAACACCATATATTTT. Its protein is CASSRTGPGNTIYF.